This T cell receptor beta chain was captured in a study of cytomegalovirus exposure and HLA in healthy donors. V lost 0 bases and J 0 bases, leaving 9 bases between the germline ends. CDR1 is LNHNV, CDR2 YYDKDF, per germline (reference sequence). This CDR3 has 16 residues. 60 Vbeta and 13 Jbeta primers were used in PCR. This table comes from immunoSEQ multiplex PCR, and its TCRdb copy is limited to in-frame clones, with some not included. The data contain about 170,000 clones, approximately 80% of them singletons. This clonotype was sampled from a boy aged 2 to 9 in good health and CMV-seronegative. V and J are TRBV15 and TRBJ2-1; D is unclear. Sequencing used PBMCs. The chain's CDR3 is CATSRDVGYSYNEQFF. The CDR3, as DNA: TGTGCCACCAGCAGAGATGTCGGGTACTCCTACAATGAGCAGTTCTTC.